The rows below give T cell receptor beta chains drawn from one sample of a study of patients and donors after allogeneic stem cell transplantation. TCRdb re-analysed the RT-PCR reads in MiXCR, keeping a single row per CDR3 protein. The sample has about 230,000 distinct CDR3 sequences, less than 15% seen once. Sequenced sample: blood, either unsorted or a sorted T cell fraction (not recorded which). Receptors were obtained from a human donor who was either an allogeneic HSCT recipient or a stem cell or donor lymphocyte infusion donor (not recorded which). It is not recorded whose cells these are; they may come from a transplant donor. The conserved cysteine and the conserved F or W are not part of the CDR3 here. The order of the fields is CDR3 protein, J gene, V gene, CDR3 length.

ASSLVGEKQY	TRBJ2-7	TRBV13	10
ASSYSEWPSG	TRBJ2-1	TRBV6-6	10
SAVGTGNQPQH	TRBJ1-5	TRBV20-1	11
ASSLRSCGSTGELF	TRBJ2-2	TRBV5-1	14
ASSQDPSPKDTQY	TRBJ2-3	TRBV4-1	13
ASSLGDWGGNEQF	TRBJ2-1	TRBV3-1	13
SVEYTTPNTGELF	TRBJ2-2	TRBV29-1	13
ASSTRQGPDTQY	TRBJ2-3	TRBV7-6	12
ASSQSGQDGTDTQY	TRBJ2-3	TRBV4-3	14
SARDPEKVVADTQY	TRBJ2-3	TRBV20-1	14
SGLAGEPTDTQY	TRBJ2-3	TRBV29-1	12
ASSQGRTGPTGELF	TRBJ2-2	TRBV4-1	14
SGGANSYNEQF	TRBJ2-1	TRBV29-1	11
ASSAGTRGLETQY	TRBJ2-5	TRBV5-6	13
AIASGGGETQY	TRBJ2-5	TRBV19	11
ASSAIQGGTEAF	TRBJ1-1	TRBV2	12
SAPAVTGSGANYGYT	TRBJ1-2	TRBV20-1	15
ASSQDETSGSGDTQY	TRBJ2-3	TRBV4-2	15
ASAGQGSTSYEQY	TRBJ2-7	TRBV30	13
ASSKPSGGIDEQY	TRBJ2-7	TRBV6-1	13
ASSLAQAGTYNEQF	TRBJ2-1	TRBV7-2	14
ASSSSGTSVNEQY	TRBJ2-7	TRBV5-1	13
SARDSFLVGNPNTEAF	TRBJ1-1	TRBV20-1	16
ASSSGTSGNNEQF	TRBJ2-1	TRBV5-5	13
ASTPRAKDTQY	TRBJ2-3	TRBV11-2	11
ATSGTGGNQPQH	TRBJ1-5	TRBV24-1	12
ASSLANMNTEAF	TRBJ1-1	TRBV7-8	12
ASSVESGTEF	TRBJ2-1	TRBV2	10
SVTRGETQY	TRBJ2-5	TRBV29-1	9
ASSGLNSYEQY	TRBJ2-7	TRBV12-3/TRBV12-4	11
SASSRQGARLGYEQY	TRBJ2-7	TRBV20-1	15
ASSFRGQETQY	TRBJ2-5	TRBV12-3/TRBV12-4	11
ASSEDGGTEAF	TRBJ1-1	TRBV6-1	11
SARDRLAKNIQY	TRBJ2-4	TRBV29-1	12
SVVKGTGNFEAF	TRBJ1-1	TRBV29-1	12
ASSLARKGGTGELF	TRBJ2-2	TRBV10-2	14
ASSDWTKGKGNQPQH	TRBJ1-5	TRBV6-1	15
ASSSGGRSGSPLH	TRBJ1-6	TRBV11-1	13
ASRVAETQY	TRBJ2-5	TRBV6-1	9
ASNVGVAGGNEQF	TRBJ2-1	TRBV9	13
ASIRLPAGEFGNTIY	TRBJ1-3	TRBV6-1	15
ASSPGTDHNQPQH	TRBJ1-5	TRBV2	13
ASSSSGTGYSGNTIY	TRBJ1-3	TRBV5-1	15
ASSTTGDYGYT	TRBJ1-2	TRBV19	11
ASSEAAGPLETQY	TRBJ2-5	TRBV6-1	13
SARLVLNEQF	TRBJ2-1	TRBV20-1	10
ASSYAPGTSGSYEQY	TRBJ2-7	TRBV6-5	15
ASQNHQFGYT	TRBJ1-2	TRBV3-1	10
ASSRGLAGDRTDTQY	TRBJ2-3	TRBV5-1	15
SVGGPEKLF	TRBJ1-4	TRBV29-1	9
ASSQEAGLENTGELF	TRBJ2-2	TRBV4-2	15
ASATGTPGEYTKNIQY	TRBJ2-4	TRBV12-5	16
ASSQEVAASTDTQY	TRBJ2-3	TRBV4-3	14
ASSLVRESEQF	TRBJ2-1	TRBV12-3/TRBV12-4	11
ASSFPDRGRSGNTIY	TRBJ1-3	TRBV5-6	15
ASSPPGPFNYGYT	TRBJ1-2	TRBV18	13
ASSPDGRGHQPQH	TRBJ1-5	TRBV5-5	13
ASSQQLNTIY	TRBJ1-3	TRBV7-9	10
SVLGEDGYT	TRBJ1-2	TRBV29-1	9
ASSRDRPYNSPLH	TRBJ1-6	TRBV14	13